These 30 T cell receptor beta chains share one sample of origin, sequenced in a study of T cells in Graves' hyperthyroidism and ophthalmopathy. RNA transcripts provided the source from which TCR beta CDR3 regions were amplified. The TCR CDR3 first-round RT-PCR relied on the HTBI primer set. TCRdb itself ran the multiplex PCR reads through MiXCR, one entry per CDR3 protein. The table records over 450,000 distinct CDR3 sequences, approximately 17% of them present only once. The specimen was blood. The receptors shown here come from a woman aged 18-30 years with Graves' ophthalmopathy.

This clonotype appeared many times. V and J are TRBV2 and TRBJ2-3; 9 bases line up with TRBD2. The trim removed 8 bases at V and 3 bases at J, leaving 9 bases unmatched. From germline, CDR1 is SNHLY and CDR2 FYNNEI. The CDR3 spans 15 residues. Here the CDR3 reads CASSGTSTLTDTQYF. The DNA for the CDR3 is TGTGCCAGCTCGGGGACTAGCACTTTGACAGATACGCAGTATTTT.

The rearrangement links TRBV27 to TRBJ1-2; D is perhaps TRBD1 (6 bases). From germline, CDR1 is MNHEY and CDR2 SMNVEV (reference sequence). V was trimmed by 5 bases and J by 1 base, leaving 20 bases between them. The CDR3 covers 17 residues. As DNA, the CDR3 is TGTGCCAGCAGTCCAGGGACAACGAGCCCTCTTAACTATGGCTACACCTTC. Its translation: CASSPGTTSPLNYGYTF.

This clonotype was seen more than once but under ten times. The chain joins TRBV2 to TRBJ1-2; D remains unclear. V gave up 4 bases and J gave up 8 bases, with 11 bases separating them. Germline values: CDR1 SNHLY, CDR2 FYNNEI. CDR3 length: 12 amino acids. The CDR3 is CASSVLPKGYTF. In DNA form, the CDR3 reads TGTGCCAGCAGTGTGCTACCTAAGGGCTACACCTTC.

This clonotype was seen at least ten times. The chain employs TRBV12-3 or TRBV12-4 and TRBJ2-2, with D hard to call. With 5 bases removed from V and 13 bases from J, the gap between germline ends came to 11 bases. This CDR3 region has 11 residues. CDR3 nucleotide sequence: TGTGCCAGCAGTCCTAATTGGGCGCTGTTTTTT. This encodes CASSPNWALFF.

This clonotype came up many times. The V gene is TRBV3-1, the J gene TRBJ2-5; D is possibly TRBD1 (5 bases). The V gene's germline CDR1 is LGHDT and CDR2 YNNKEL (reference sequence). CDR3 length: 15 amino acids. V lost 7 bases to trimming and J lost 4 bases, with 19 bases between them. The CDR3 DNA follows: TGTGCCAGCAAAACTCAGGGATGGACCCCAGAGACCCAGTACTTC. It encodes CASKTQGWTPETQYF.

At least ten counts were recorded for this clonotype. This chain joins TRBV28 and TRBJ2-1; D is ambiguous. Trimming removed 5 bases from V and 6 bases from J, with 11 bases in between. Germline CDR1 MDHEN, CDR2 SYDVKM. This CDR3 spans 13 amino acids. CDR3 sequence (DNA): TGTGCCAGCAGTCCCCTTGGAGCCAATGAGCAGTTCTTC. Protein sequence: CASSPLGANEQFF.

This clonotype was recorded at least ten times. The chain uses TRBV11-2 and TRBJ2-7; D remains ambiguous. V was clipped by 2 bases and J by 2 bases, with 13 bases between them. The CDR3 runs 15 residues. Per germline, CDR1 SGHAT and CDR2 FQNNGV. CDR3 region: CASSLIQTTPYEQYF. CDR3 nucleotide sequence: TGTGCCAGCAGCTTAATACAGACCACCCCCTACGAGCAGTACTTC.

This clonotype was seen many times. The rearrangement uses TRBV18 and TRBJ1-5; the match to TRBD1 covers 7 bases. Trimming took 3 bases from V and 0 from J; bases not matched to a gene: 5. The germline V gene encodes CDR1 KGHSH and CDR2 LQKENI. CDR3 length: 16 residues. This CDR3 is CASSPQGQLSNQPQHF. CDR3 sequence (DNA): TGTGCCAGCTCACCCCAGGGACAGCTTAGCAATCAGCCCCAGCATTTT.

The gene calls are TRBV6-6 and TRBJ2-2; D gene ambiguous. Trimming removed 0 bases at V and 1 base at J, with 12 bases between. CDR1 and CDR2 from the germline V gene are MNHNY and SVGAGI (reference sequence). This CDR3 comprises 17 residues. The CDR3, as DNA: TGTGCCAGCAGTTACTCGGCCCGAAGAAGGAACACCGGGGAGCTGTTTTTT. Amino acid sequence: CASSYSARRRNTGELFF.

This clonotype was counted at least ten times. The gene calls are TRBV18 and TRBJ1-2; possible D gene TRBD1, 5 bases. V was shortened by 3 bases and J by 2 bases, with 10 bases between the two germline ends. CDR1 and CDR2 (germline): KGHSH, LQKENI. CDR3 length equals 14 residues. CDR3 loop: CASSPTGTNYGYTF. CDR3 coding DNA: TGTGCCAGCTCACCGACCGGGACCAACTATGGCTACACCTTC.

At least ten counts were recorded for this clonotype. The chain combines TRBV30 with TRBJ1-6; perhaps TRBD1 as D (6 bases). The CDR3 runs 16 residues. Trimming cost V 0 bases and J 8 bases, with 17 bases left between them. Germline V gene lookup returns CDR1 GTSNPN and CDR2 SVGIG (reference sequence). CDR3 DNA: TGTGCCTGGAGTGTGTATGGGGGACACTCGGATTCACCCCTCCACTTT. This encodes CAWSVYGGHSDSPLHF.

Ten or more counts support this clonotype. The chain recombines TRBV6-1 with TRBJ1-2; no definite D call. The germline CDR1 and CDR2 sequences are MNHNS and SASEGT. V was clipped by 6 bases and J by 3 bases, with 14 bases between them. This CDR3 comprises 14 residues. In nucleotides, the CDR3 is TGTGCCAGCAGCATCGGTATCGGAGACTATGGCTACACCTTC. Translating gives CASSIGIGDYGYTF.

The chain joins TRBV6-1 to TRBJ2-3; D is unresolved. The CDR3 is made up of 16 amino acids. V gave up 10 bases and J gave up 5 bases, with 25 bases separating them. In germline, CDR1 is MNHNS, CDR2 SASEGT. The CDR3 DNA is TGTGCCACCCAAGCCCCGCGGACCCCGACGGAAGATACGCAGTATTTT. Amino acids: CATQAPRTPTEDTQYF.

J is TRBJ2-2 and V is TRBV20-1; D might be TRBD1 (6 bases). Germline CDR1 is DFQATT and CDR2 is SNEGSKA (reference sequence). Trimming pared 2 bases from V and 2 bases from J, leaving 12 bases between. CDR3 length: 15 residues. The CDR3 reads CSARNRALNTGELFF. CDR3 DNA: TGCAGTGCTAGAAACAGGGCTCTCAACACCGGGGAGCTGTTTTTT.

This rearrangement joins TRBV18 to TRBJ1-1; 7 positions match TRBD1. The trim removed 6 bases at V and 3 bases at J, leaving 7 bases unmatched. The germline gives CDR1 KGHSH, CDR2 LQKENI. The CDR3 sequence is 14 residues long. CDR3 DNA sequence: TGTGCCAGCTCCCCGGGACAGCTATACACTGAAGCTTTCTTT. It encodes CASSPGQLYTEAFF.

Note on this clonotype: A much more abundant neighbour one base away suggests this may be a read error. The rearrangement joins TRBV7-9 to TRBJ2-1, with 8 bases aligning to TRBD2. Germline values: CDR1 SEHNR, CDR2 FQNEAQ (reference sequence). The CDR3 has 15 amino acids. CDR3: CASSPTAGGNNERFF. The CDR3 coding sequence is TGTGCCAGCAGCCCTACGGCGGGGGGCAACAATGAGCGGTTCTTC. Full variable domain (rest looked up from reference TRBV7-9 and TRBJ2-1): DTGVSQNPRHKITKRGQNVTFRCDPISEHNRLYWYRQTLGQGPEFLTYFQNEAQLEKSRLLSDRFSAERPKGSFSTLEIQRTEQGDSAMYLCASSPTAGGNNERFFGPGTRLTVL.

In this sample, this clonotype turned up many times. The J gene is TRBJ2-5, the V gene TRBV7-8; 12 nucleotides align to TRBD2. The CDR3 is made up of 17 amino acids. Germline CDR1 SGHVS, CDR2 FQNEAQ. V lost 6 bases to trimming and J lost 1 base; unmatched junction nucleotides: 9. The CDR3 DNA reads TGTGCCAGCAGACGACTAGCGGGGGCGTCCCTCCAAGAGACCCAGTACTTC. This sequence encodes CASRRLAGASLQETQYF.

The V and J genes are TRBV6-7 and TRBJ1-1; no clear D. TRBV6-7 is an open reading frame whose function is uncertain. Deletions cut 5 bases from V and 5 bases from J, with 12 bases between. The CDR3 contains 13 residues. The CDR3 loop reads CASSPCNLTEAFF. CDR3 DNA sequence: TGTGCCAGCAGTCCCTGTAATTTAACTGAAGCTTTCTTT.

This clonotype came up a few times. This chain links TRBV20-1 with TRBJ1-5, with TRBD1 as a possible D gene (6 bases). From germline, CDR1 is DFQATT and CDR2 SNEGSKA (reference sequence). The CDR3 extends over 13 amino acids. Trimming stripped 5 bases from V and 3 bases from J, with 11 bases between. CDR3: CSAGGQNNQPQHF. CDR3 sequence (DNA): TGCAGTGCTGGGGGACAAAACAATCAGCCCCAGCATTTT.

This clonotype was counted at least ten times. J is TRBJ2-7 and V is TRBV12-3 or TRBV12-4; 9 nucleotides match TRBD2. The V and J ends lost 3 bases and 5 bases, in that order; junction bases with no gene match: 2. This CDR3 region has 13 residues. As DNA, the CDR3 is TGTGCCAGCAGTTTCAGGACTAGCGACGAGCAGTACTTC. This gives the protein CASSFRTSDEQYF.

This clonotype was seen only a few times. At one end the junction does not follow the germline gene, possibly because of a read error. The chain links TRBV3-1 to TRBJ1-2, with a possible D match to TRBD1 (6 bases). This CDR3 contains 14 residues. CDR1 LGHDT and CDR2 YNNKEL come from the germline V gene (reference sequence). Written as DNA, the CDR3 is TGTGCCAGCAGCCAAGGAACAGGGAACTCTGGCTACACCTTC. Amino acid sequence: CASSQGTGNSGYTF.

This clonotype was observed many times. This sequence joins TRBV20-1 and TRBJ2-1; D may be TRBD2 (5 bases). Germline assignment: CDR1 DFQATT and CDR2 SNEGSKA (reference sequence). The CDR3 sequence is 14 residues long. The germline V and J ends were trimmed by 3 bases and 1 base, with 10 bases remaining between them. Here the CDR3 reads CSARGRRSYNEQFF. CDR3 in DNA: TGCAGTGCTAGGGGTCGGAGGTCCTACAATGAGCAGTTCTTC.

The chain carries TRBV5-8 and TRBJ1-5; possibly TRBD1 for D (6 bases). Germline CDR1 reads SGHTS; CDR2 reads YDEGEE. The germline V and J ends were trimmed by 2 bases and 2 bases, with 11 bases remaining between them. The CDR3 covers 15 residues. The CDR3 bases are TGTGCCAGCAGCTTTACAGGGTCGGGCAATCAGCCCCAGCATTTT. Its protein product is CASSFTGSGNQPQHF. Based on the CDR3 plus reference TRBV5-8 and TRBJ1-5, the full variable domain is EAGVTQSPTHLIKTRGQQATLRCSPISGHTSVYWYQQALGLGLQFLLWYDEGEERNRGNFPPRFSGRQFPNYSSELNVNALELEDSALYLCASSFTGSGNQPQHFGDGTRLSIL.

This clonotype was observed a handful of times. The genes are TRBV28 and TRBJ2-2; 8 nucleotides align to TRBD2. This CDR3 comprises 15 residues. After removal of 3 bases from V and 5 bases from J, the junction contained 5 bases not matched to a gene. Germline V CDR1 and CDR2: MDHEN, SYDVKM. CDR3 sequence (DNA): TGTGCCAGCAGTTTTATGAGCGGGAGTACCGGGGAGCTGTTTTTT. Amino acid sequence: CASSFMSGSTGELFF.

This clonotype was counted many times. The V call is TRBV6-2 or TRBV6-3, the J call TRBJ2-3; TRBD2 agrees at 13 bases. V lost 6 bases and J lost 5; bases outside the gene matches: 8. The length of the CDR3 is 16 residues. CDR1 is MNHEY and CDR2 is SVGEGT in the germline V gene. This chain's CDR3 is CASRPLGLAGEDTQYF. The DNA of the CDR3 is TGTGCCAGCAGACCCCTTGGACTAGCGGGAGAAGATACGCAGTATTTT.

This clonotype has a count of ten or more. The chain is built from TRBV28 and TRBJ2-7, with TRBD1 matching over 8 bases. This CDR3 is built from 15 residues. With 3 bases clipped from V and 6 bases from J, the junction kept 10 bases outside the gene matches. Germline CDR1 MDHEN, CDR2 SYDVKM. CDR3 region: CASSLSGGPTTEQYF. CDR3 bases: TGTGCCAGCAGTTTGTCAGGGGGCCCTACTACCGAGCAGTACTTC.

The V and J genes are TRBV5-8 and TRBJ1-6; 8 bases fit TRBD1. The CDR3 is 15 residues long. Per germline, CDR1 SGHTS and CDR2 YDEGEE. V shed 7 bases, J shed 8 bases, and the junction held 11 bases outside the gene matches. The CDR3 loop is CASRAQGAIYSPLHF. CDR3 DNA: TGTGCCAGCCGCGCCCAGGGGGCGATCTATTCACCCCTCCACTTT.

This clonotype was detected only a few times. This rearrangement joins TRBV9 to TRBJ1-4, with 7 bases that match TRBD1. Trimming took 4 bases from V and 7 from J; bases not matched to a gene: 4. The CDR3 totals 13 residues. Germline CDR1 is SGDLS and CDR2 is YYNGEE. The CDR3 protein is CASSFGQAEKLFF. In DNA form, the CDR3 reads TGTGCCAGCAGCTTTGGACAGGCTGAAAAACTGTTTTTT.

J is TRBJ2-7 and V is TRBV7-2, with TRBD2 matching 14 bases. The CDR3 has 15 residues. The V gene end was trimmed by 6 bases and the J gene end by 5 bases; junction bases not matched to a gene: 6. Germline CDR1 is SGHTA and CDR2 is FQGNSA. As DNA, the CDR3 is TGTGCCAGCAGTTGGGGACTAGCGGGAGAACACGAGCAGTACTTC. Translated, it gives CASSWGLAGEHEQYF.

This clonotype was recorded many times. V gene TRBV11-2 combines with J gene TRBJ2-7; D may correspond to TRBD1 or TRBD2 (5 bases each). Germline V lookup: CDR1 SGHAT, CDR2 FQNNGV. Deletions cut 5 bases from V and 2 bases from J, with 10 bases between. The length of the CDR3 is 13 residues. CDR3 amino acids: CASSKRTPYEQYF. DNA of the CDR3: TGTGCCAGCAGCAAGCGGACACCCTACGAGCAGTACTTC. Combining the CDR3 with reference TRBV11-2 and TRBJ2-7 gives the whole variable domain EAGVAQSPRYKIIEKRQSVAFWCNPISGHATLYWYQQILGQGPKLLIQFQNNGVVDDSQLPKDRFSAERLKGVDSTLKIQPAKLEDSAVYLCASSKRTPYEQYFGPGTRLTVT.